The 4 T cell receptor beta chains below all came from one sample that was sequenced in a study of T cells of healthy individuals. TCRdb re-called the 5' RACE reads through MiXCR, storing one row per CDR3 protein. The profile shows around 63,000 distinct CDR3 sequences, 15% to 20% of them singletons. These receptors all come from a human donor in good health.

This clonotype appeared many times. The V call is TRBV5-6, the J call TRBJ2-3; TRBD2 matches 11 bases. After removal of 0 bases from V and 3 bases from J, the junction contained 3 bases not matched to a gene. Germline assignment: CDR1 SGHDT and CDR2 YYEEEE. The CDR3 contains 16 residues. CDR3 residues: CASSLELAGETDTQYF. The CDR3 DNA sequence: TGTGCCAGCAGCTTGGAACTAGCGGGAGAAACAGATACGCAGTATTTT. Full variable domain (rest looked up from reference TRBV5-6 and TRBJ2-3): DAGVTQSPTHLIKTRGQQVTLRCSPKSGHDTVSWYQQALGQGPQFIFQYYEEEERQRGNFPDRFSGHQFPNYSSELNVNALLLGDSALYLCASSLELAGETDTQYFGPGTRLTVL.

This clonotype was seen repeatedly, ten times or more. V gene TRBV2 combines with J gene TRBJ2-2; weak D call: TRBD2 (6 bases). V gave up 7 bases and J gave up 0 bases, with 12 bases separating them. The CDR3 covers 15 residues. Germline V gene sequence: CDR1 SNHLY, CDR2 FYNNEI. The CDR3: CASTLSGTNTGELFF. Here the CDR3 DNA reads TGTGCCAGCACCCTTAGCGGAACGAACACCGGGGAGCTGTTTTTT.

This clonotype was seen more than once but under ten times. The chain uses TRBV7-9 and TRBJ1-1, with a possible D match to TRBD1 (5 bases). Trimming shortened V by 5 bases and J by 8 bases, and 15 bases separated the two germline ends. CDR1 SEHNR and CDR2 FQNEAQ come from the germline V gene (reference sequence). The CDR3 consists of 13 residues. This CDR3 is CASSIPGTAEAFF. The CDR3 DNA is TGTGCCAGCAGCATCCCCGGGACTGCCGAAGCTTTCTTT. The entire variable domain, with the rest obtained from reference TRBV7-9 and TRBJ1-1, is as follows: DTGVSQNPRHKITKRGQNVTFRCDPISEHNRLYWYRQTLGQGPEFLTYFQNEAQLEKSRLLSDRFSAERPKGSFSTLEIQRTEQGDSAMYLCASSIPGTAEAFFGQGTRLTVV.

This clonotype was detected a few times. As DNA, the CDR3 is TGTGCCAGCAGTTTATTCGGCGGAAGTCAGCCCCAGCATTTT. Protein sequence: CASSLFGGSQPQHF. J is TRBJ1-5 and V is TRBV12-3 or TRBV12-4; D call uncertain. This CDR3 has 14 amino acids. V was cut by 2 bases and J by 6 bases, with 11 bases left in between.